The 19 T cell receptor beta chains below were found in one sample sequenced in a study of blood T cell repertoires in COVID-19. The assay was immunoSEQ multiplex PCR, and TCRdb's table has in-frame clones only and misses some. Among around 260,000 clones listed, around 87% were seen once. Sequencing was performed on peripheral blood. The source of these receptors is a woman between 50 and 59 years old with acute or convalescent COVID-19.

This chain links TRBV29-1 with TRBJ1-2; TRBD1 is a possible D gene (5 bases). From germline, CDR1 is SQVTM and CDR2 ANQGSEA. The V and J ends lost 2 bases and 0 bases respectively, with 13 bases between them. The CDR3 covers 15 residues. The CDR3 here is CSVETGAITNYGYTF. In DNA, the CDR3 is TGCAGCGTTGAAACAGGCGCTATCACTAACTATGGCTACACCTTC.

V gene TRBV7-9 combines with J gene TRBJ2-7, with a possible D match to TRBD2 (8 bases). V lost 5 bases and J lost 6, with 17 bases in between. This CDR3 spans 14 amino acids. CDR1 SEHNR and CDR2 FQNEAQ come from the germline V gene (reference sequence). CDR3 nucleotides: TGTGCCAGCAGCCAGGGGGGACTAGTTATCGAGCAGTACTTC. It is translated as CASSQGGLVIEQYF.

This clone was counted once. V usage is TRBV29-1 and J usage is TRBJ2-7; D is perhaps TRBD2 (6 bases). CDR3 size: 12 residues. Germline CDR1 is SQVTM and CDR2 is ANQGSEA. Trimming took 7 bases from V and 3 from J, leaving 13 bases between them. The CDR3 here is CSAATRYYEQYF. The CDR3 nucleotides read TGCAGCGCCGCGACTAGATACTACGAGCAGTACTTC.

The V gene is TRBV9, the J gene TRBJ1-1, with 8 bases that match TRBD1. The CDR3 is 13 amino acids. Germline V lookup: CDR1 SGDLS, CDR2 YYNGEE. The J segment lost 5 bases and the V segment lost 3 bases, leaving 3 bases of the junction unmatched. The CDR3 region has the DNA TGTGCCAGCAGCGGACAGGGGCGAACTGAAGCTTTCTTT. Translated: CASSGQGRTEAFF.

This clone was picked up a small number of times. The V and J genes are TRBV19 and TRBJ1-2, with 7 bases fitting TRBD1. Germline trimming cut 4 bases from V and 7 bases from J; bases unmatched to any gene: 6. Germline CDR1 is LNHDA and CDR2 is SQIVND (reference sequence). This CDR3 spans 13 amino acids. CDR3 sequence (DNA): TGTGCCAGTAGTACGGAGACAGGGAGTGGCTACACCTTC. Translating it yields CASSTETGSGYTF. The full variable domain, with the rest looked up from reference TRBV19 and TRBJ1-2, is DGGITQSPKYLFRKEGQNVTLSCEQNLNHDAMYWYRQDPGQGLRLIYYSQIVNDFQKGDIAEGYSVSREKKESFPLTVTSAQKNPTAFYLCASSTETGSGYTFGSGTRLTVV.

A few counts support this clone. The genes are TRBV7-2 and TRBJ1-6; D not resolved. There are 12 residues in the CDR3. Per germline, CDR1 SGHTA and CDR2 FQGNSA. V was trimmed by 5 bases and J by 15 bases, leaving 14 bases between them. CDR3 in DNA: TGTGCCAGCAGCCCTACTCACCCCCACCTCCACTTT. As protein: CASSPTHPHLHF. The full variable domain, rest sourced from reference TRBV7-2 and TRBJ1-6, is GAGVSQSPSNKVTEKGKDVELRCDPISGHTALYWYRQSLGQGLEFLIYFQGNSAPDKSGLPSDRFSAERTGGSVSTLTIQRTQQEDSAVYLCASSPTHPHLHFGNGTRLTVT.

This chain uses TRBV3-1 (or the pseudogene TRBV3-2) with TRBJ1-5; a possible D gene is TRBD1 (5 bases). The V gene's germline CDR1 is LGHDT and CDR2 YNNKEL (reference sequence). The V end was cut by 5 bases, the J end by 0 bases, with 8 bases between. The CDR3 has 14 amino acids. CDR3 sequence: CASSGTHSNQPQHF. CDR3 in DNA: TGTGCCAGCAGCGGGACTCATAGCAATCAGCCCCAGCATTTT.

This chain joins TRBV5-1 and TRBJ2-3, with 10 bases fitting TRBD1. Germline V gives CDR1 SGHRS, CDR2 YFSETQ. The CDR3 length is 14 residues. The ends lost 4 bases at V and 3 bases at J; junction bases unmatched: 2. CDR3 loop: CASSMGQGTDTQYF. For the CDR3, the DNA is TGCGCCAGCAGCATGGGACAGGGGACAGATACGCAGTATTTT.

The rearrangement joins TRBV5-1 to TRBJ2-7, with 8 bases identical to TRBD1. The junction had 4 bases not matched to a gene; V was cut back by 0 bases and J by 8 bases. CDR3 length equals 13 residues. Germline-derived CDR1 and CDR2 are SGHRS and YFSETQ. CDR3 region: CASSLVQGAKQYF. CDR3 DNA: TGCGCCAGCAGCTTGGTCCAGGGGGCGAAGCAGTACTTC. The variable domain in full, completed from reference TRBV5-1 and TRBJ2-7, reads KAGVTQTPRYLIKTRGQQVTLSCSPISGHRSVSWYQQTPGQGLQFLFEYFSETQRNKGNFPGRFSGRQFSNSRSEMNVSTLELGDSALYLCASSLVQGAKQYFGPGTRLTVT.

The CDR3 coding sequence is TGTGCCAGCAGCCACCCGGGACAGGGCTATGGCTACACCTTC. The encoded protein is CASSHPGQGYGYTF. The chain employs TRBV14 and TRBJ1-2, with 9 bases fitting TRBD1. CDR3 length: 14 amino acids. Germline trimming cut 3 bases from V and 4 bases from J; bases unmatched to any gene: 3. Germline V lookup: CDR1 SGHDN, CDR2 FVKESK.

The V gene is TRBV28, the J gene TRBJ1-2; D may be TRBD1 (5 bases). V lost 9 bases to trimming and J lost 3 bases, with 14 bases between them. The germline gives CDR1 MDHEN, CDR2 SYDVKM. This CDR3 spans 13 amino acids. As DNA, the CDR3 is TGTGCCAGTTACAGGTGGTATGACTATGGCTACACCTTC. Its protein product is CASYRWYDYGYTF.

CDR3 in amino acids: CAISAGLAGERDTQYF. CDR3 nucleotides: TGTGCCATCAGTGCCGGACTAGCGGGAGAAAGGGATACGCAGTATTTT. The gene calls are TRBV10-3 and TRBJ2-3, with 13 bases identical to TRBD2. Germline assignment: CDR1 ENHRY and CDR2 SYGVKD. The V gene end was trimmed by 4 bases and the J gene end by 6 bases; junction bases not matched to a gene: 7. The CDR3 is 16 amino acids.

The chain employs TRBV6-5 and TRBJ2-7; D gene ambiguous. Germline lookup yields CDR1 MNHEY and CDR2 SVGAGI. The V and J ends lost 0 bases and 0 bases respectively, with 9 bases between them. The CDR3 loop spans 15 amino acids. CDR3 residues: CASSYSFSYSYEQYF. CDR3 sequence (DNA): TGTGCCAGCAGTTACTCGTTCTCTTACTCCTACGAGCAGTACTTC.

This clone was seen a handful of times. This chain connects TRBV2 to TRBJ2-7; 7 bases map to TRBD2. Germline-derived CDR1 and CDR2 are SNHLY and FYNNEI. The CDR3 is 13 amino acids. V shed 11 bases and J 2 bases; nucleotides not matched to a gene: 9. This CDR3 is CAGQAGLAYEQYF. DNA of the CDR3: TGTGCCGGACAAGCGGGACTGGCCTACGAGCAGTACTTC. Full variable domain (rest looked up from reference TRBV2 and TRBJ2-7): EPEVTQTPSHQVTQMGQEVILRCVPISNHLYFYWYRQILGQKVEFLVSFYNNEISEKSEIFDDQFSVERPDGSNFTLKIRSTKLEDSAMYFCAGQAGLAYEQYFGPGTRLTVT.

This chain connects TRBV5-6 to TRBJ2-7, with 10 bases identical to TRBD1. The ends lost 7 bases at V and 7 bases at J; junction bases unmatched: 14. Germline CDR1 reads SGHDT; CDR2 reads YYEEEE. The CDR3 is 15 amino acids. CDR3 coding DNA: TGTGCCAGCTGCGAAAGTCCCGGGACAGGGGAGGAGCAGTACTTC. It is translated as CASCESPGTGEEQYF.

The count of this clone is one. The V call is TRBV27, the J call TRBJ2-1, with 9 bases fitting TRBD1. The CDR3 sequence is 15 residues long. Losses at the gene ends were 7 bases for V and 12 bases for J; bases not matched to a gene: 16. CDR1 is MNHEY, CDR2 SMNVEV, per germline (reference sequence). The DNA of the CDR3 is TGTGCCAGCATTGGACAGGGGCCTTTACAATCGCGGCAGTTCTTC. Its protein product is CASIGQGPLQSRQFF.

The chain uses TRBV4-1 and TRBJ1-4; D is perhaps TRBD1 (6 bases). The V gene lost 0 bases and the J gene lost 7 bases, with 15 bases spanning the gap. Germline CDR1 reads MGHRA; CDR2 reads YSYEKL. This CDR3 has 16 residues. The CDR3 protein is CASSQDLTGRSEKLFF. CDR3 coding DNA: TGCGCCAGCAGCCAAGATCTAACAGGGAGATCTGAAAAACTGTTTTTT.

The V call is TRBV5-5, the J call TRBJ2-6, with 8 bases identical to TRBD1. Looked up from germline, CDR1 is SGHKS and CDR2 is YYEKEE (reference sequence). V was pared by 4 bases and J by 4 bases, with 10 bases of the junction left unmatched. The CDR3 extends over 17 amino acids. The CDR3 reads CASSGGTGALGANVLTF. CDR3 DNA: TGTGCCAGCAGCGGAGGGACAGGCGCGCTCGGGGCCAACGTCCTGACTTTC. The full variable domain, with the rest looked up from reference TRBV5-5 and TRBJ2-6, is DAGVTQSPTHLIKTRGQQVTLRCSPISGHKSVSWYQQVLGQGPQFIFQYYEKEERGRGNFPDRFSARQFPNYSSELNVNALLLGDSALYLCASSGGTGALGANVLTFGAGSRLTVL.

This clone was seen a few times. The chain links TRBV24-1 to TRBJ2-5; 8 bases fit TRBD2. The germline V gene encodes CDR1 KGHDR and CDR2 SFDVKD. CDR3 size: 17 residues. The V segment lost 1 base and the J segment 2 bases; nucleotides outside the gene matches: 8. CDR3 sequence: CATSDFGGLGGQETQYF. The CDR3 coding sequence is TGTGCCACCAGTGATTTTGGGGGACTAGGAGGTCAAGAGACCCAGTACTTC.